This entry concerns a single T cell receptor beta chain. The sample belongs to a study of neoadjuvant anti-PD-1 for oral cavity cancer. Time point here: after neoadjuvant nivolumab, at surgical resection. Method: immunoSEQ multiplex PCR; TCRdb's copy keeps in-frame clones and lacks some. This sample has 9,800 or so clones, with approximately 57% found just once. The TCR comes from a person between 40 and 79 years old with oral cavity squamous cell carcinoma. The specimen was PBMCs, collected after nivolumab (anti-PD-1) treatment.

The CDR3 here is CASSQGRDTQYF. In DNA, the CDR3 is TGCGCCAGCTCACAGGGGAGAGATACGCAGTATTTT. The V call is TRBV10-1, the J call TRBJ2-3; 7 bases agree with TRBD1. The CDR3 is made up of 12 amino acids. J gave up 5 bases and V 8 bases, and 4 bases lay outside the gene matches. Germline V gives CDR1 WNHNN, CDR2 SYGVQD (reference sequence).